This is a list of T cell receptor beta chains from one sample in a study of T cells in Graves' hyperthyroidism and ophthalmopathy. TCRdb re-derived calls from the multiplex PCR reads in MiXCR, one entry per CDR3 protein. The sample records under 400,000 distinct CDR3 sequences, less than 15% being singletons. The material sequenced was blood. These receptors were collected from a young woman with Graves' hyperthyroidism. The CDR3 runs from the conserved cysteine through the conserved F or W. Fields, in order: J gene, clone size, V gene, D gene, CDR3 protein, CDR3 DNA. The D gene is left open where the match is weak. Not every row has a clone size; where given, it reads once, few, many or a size class.

>TRBJ2-3|few|TRBV29-1|NA
CSSGLADTQYF
TGCAGCTCCGGACTTGCAGATACGCAGTATTTT
>TRBJ2-5|many|TRBV5-6|NA
CASSPGVQGQTQYF
TGTGCCAGCAGCCCGGGTGTTCAGGGGCAGACCCAGTACTTC
>TRBJ2-7|once|TRBV7-9|NA
CASSIFYEQYF
TGTGCCAGCAGCATTTTCTACGAGCAGTACTTC
>TRBJ2-6|NA|TRBV7-8|TRBD1
CASSPGGAGANVLTF
TGCGCCAGCAGCCCAGGGGGAGCTGGGGCCAACGTCCTGACTTTC
>TRBJ2-1|few|TRBV9|NA
CASSVLSGAVDEQFF
TGTGCCAGCAGCGTCCTCTCGGGGGCCGTGGATGAGCAGTTCTTC
>TRBJ2-1|few|TRBV18|NA
CASSLEGGTNVGYNEQFF
TGTGCCAGCTCCCTTGAGGGGGGAACAAACGTCGGGTACAATGAGCAGTTCTTC
>TRBJ1-5|many|TRBV27|NA
CASRERTYREGGNQPQHF
TGTGCCAGCCGTGAACGAACTTACAGGGAAGGGGGCAATCAGCCCCAGCATTTT
>TRBJ2-5|many|TRBV20-1|NA
CSASGRGDEGTQYF
TGCAGTGCTAGTGGGCGGGGCGACGAAGGGACCCAGTACTTC
>TRBJ2-1|few|TRBV4-3|TRBD2
CASSQLAEYNEQFF
TGCGCCAGCAGCCAACTAGCGGAGTACAATGAGCAGTTCTTC
>TRBJ2-1|many|TRBV27|TRBD2
CASSLLAGGSNEQFF
TGTGCCAGCAGTCTACTAGCGGGAGGTTCAAATGAGCAGTTCTTC
>TRBJ2-7|many|TRBV27|NA
CASSLGGGSAYEQYF
TGTGCCAGCAGTTTAGGGGGCGGGAGCGCCTACGAGCAGTACTTC
>TRBJ1-6|NA|TRBV7-2|NA
CASNSNGRGSPLHF
TGTGCCAGCAACTCCAACGGCCGGGGTTCACCCCTCCACTTT
>TRBJ1-2|many|TRBV5-1|NA
CASSLKPSVEGLGYTF
TGCGCCAGCAGCTTGAAACCCAGCGTTGAGGGGCTTGGCTACACCTTC
>TRBJ2-7|NA|TRBV4-1|TRBD1
CASSHVYGTGVTYEQYF
TGCGCCAGCAGCCATGTATATGGGACAGGAGTAACCTACGAGCAGTACTTC
>TRBJ2-3|few|TRBV5-4|NA
CASRIPGMTDTQYF
TGTGCCAGCAGAATTCCTGGAATGACAGATACGCAGTATTTT
>TRBJ2-2|many|TRBV3-1|TRBD2
CASSPHGGDTGELFF
TGTGCCAGCAGCCCCCACGGGGGGGACACCGGGGAGCTGTTTTTT
>TRBJ1-4|many|TRBV20-1|NA
CSARNNRRGATNEKLFF
TGCAGTGCTAGAAACAACCGGAGGGGTGCAACTAATGAAAAACTGTTTTTT
>TRBJ1-6|few|TRBV27|TRBD1
CASRQGQGRGSLNSPLHF
TGTGCCAGCCGACAGGGACAGGGACGTGGTAGTCTGAATTCACCCCTCCACTTT
>TRBJ2-7|few|TRBV19|NA
CASSKIGGDSSGEQYF
TGTGCCAGTAGTAAAATTGGGGGGGACAGTTCCGGCGAGCAGTACTTC
>TRBJ1-1|NA|TRBV2|NA
CASRIRSSAFF
TGTGCCAGCCGGATTCGCAGTTCAGCTTTCTTT
>TRBJ1-2|many|TRBV28|TRBD1
CASSLSTLQGKIYGYTF
TGTGCCAGCAGTTTATCCACTTTACAGGGGAAAATCTATGGCTACACCTTC
>TRBJ2-2|many|TRBV3-1|TRBD1
CASSYTGAGELFF
TGTGCCAGCAGCTACACAGGGGCCGGGGAGCTGTTTTTT